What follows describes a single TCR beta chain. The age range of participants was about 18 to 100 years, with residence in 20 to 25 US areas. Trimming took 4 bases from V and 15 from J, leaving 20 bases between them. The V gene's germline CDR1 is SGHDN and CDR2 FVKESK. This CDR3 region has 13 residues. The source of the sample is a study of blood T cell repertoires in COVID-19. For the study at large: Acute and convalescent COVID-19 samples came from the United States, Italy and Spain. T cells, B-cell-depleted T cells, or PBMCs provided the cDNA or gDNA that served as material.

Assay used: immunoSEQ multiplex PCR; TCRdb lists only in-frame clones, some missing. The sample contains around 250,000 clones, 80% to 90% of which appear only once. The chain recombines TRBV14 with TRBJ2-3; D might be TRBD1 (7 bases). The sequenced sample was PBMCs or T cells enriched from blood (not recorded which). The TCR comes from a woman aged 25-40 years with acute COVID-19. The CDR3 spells CASSPRDSGPFYF. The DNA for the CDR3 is TGTGCCAGCAGCCCTCGGGACAGCGGGCCGTTCTATTTT.